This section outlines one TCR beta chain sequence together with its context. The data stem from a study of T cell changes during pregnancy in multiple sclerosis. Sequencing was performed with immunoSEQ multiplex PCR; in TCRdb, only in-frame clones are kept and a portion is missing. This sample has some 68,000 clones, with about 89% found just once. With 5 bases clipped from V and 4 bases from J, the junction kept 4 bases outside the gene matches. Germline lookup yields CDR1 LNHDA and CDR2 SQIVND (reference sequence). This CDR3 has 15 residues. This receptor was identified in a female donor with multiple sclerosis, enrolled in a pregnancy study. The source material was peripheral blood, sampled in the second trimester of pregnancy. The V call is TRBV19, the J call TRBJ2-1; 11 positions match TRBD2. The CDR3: CASSSTSGSYNEQFF. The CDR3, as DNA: TGTGCCAGTAGTTCAACTAGCGGGAGTTACAATGAGCAGTTCTTC.